Reported below is one TCR beta chain. Data came from immunoSEQ multiplex PCR; TCRdb stores just in-frame clones and leaves some out. The sample yields approximately 60,000 clones, about 98% seen once. This sample stems from a study of Tregs in tolerant kidney transplant recipients. Germline V CDR1 and CDR2: ENHRY, SYGVKD. V lost 5 bases and J lost 6; bases outside the gene matches: 9. The CDR3 is 15 residues long. Thawed PBMCs were FACS-sorted into unstimulated CD4+CD25+CD127- regulatory T cells, CD4+CD25- non-regulatory cells, CD4 and CD8 cells. The specimen was Tregs from blood, collected before the transplant. The source is a human donor who received a combined kidney and bone marrow transplant. The gene calls are TRBV10-3 and TRBJ2-1; 8 nucleotides line up with TRBD1. CDR3 DNA sequence: TGTGCCATCAGTAGGGGACAGGTCACCTTCAATGAGCAGTTCTTC. It codes for CAISRGQVTFNEQFF.